The entry below describes one T cell receptor (beta chain). This CDR3 has 15 amino acids. V lost 1 base and J 6 bases, leaving 14 bases between the germline ends. Germline CDR1 is LNHNV and CDR2 is YYDKDF (reference sequence). These data come from a study of OX40 agonist ivuxolimab in advanced cancers. Turning to the study itself: Participants, roughly 80% male, averaged roughly 55 years of age, ranging from about 23 to 90.

The assay was immunoSEQ multiplex PCR, and TCRdb's table has in-frame clones only and misses some. The top ten clones hold approximately 10% of a sample with about 20,000 clones, 65% to 85% of them seen once. This clonotype was sampled from an adult with an advanced solid tumor such as melanoma, head and neck, liver or kidney cancer. The rearrangement links TRBV15 to TRBJ2-3; D possibly corresponds to TRBD2 (5 bases). The sample in question was CD4+ or CD8+ T cells sorted from blood, obtained in a trial of the OX40 agonist ivuxolimab. The chain's CDR3 is CATSRAEWRGDTQYF. DNA of the CDR3: TGTGCCACCAGCAGAGCAGAGTGGAGAGGGGATACGCAGTATTTT.